A single sample gave rise to the 27 T cell receptor beta chains below, sequenced in a study of blood T cells in healthy people across ages (dated by TCRdb to between 2014 and 2017). The library was produced with 5' RACE. TCRdb lists the instrument as Illumina HiSeq 2500. A second PCR of roughly 6 to 12 cycles was performed with a sample-barcoded 5' primer and a J-beta primer mix. TCRdb ran its own pipeline on the public reads, namely fastp trimming at Q25 and MiXCR clone calling, and kept in-frame beta chains. Here each entry gathers all rows of one CDR3 protein and keeps the most common genes and DNA. The sample table shows about 1.5 million distinct CDR3 sequences, and approximately 42% are seen once. About 4% of the sample lies in the top ten. Material for sequencing was blood. These receptors were collected from a woman younger than 35 in good health.

This clonotype turned up a few times. The J gene is TRBJ1-4, the V gene TRBV6-6; D gene unclear. Germline V gene sequence: CDR1 MNHNY, CDR2 SVGAGI (reference sequence). This CDR3 has 16 amino acids. Trimming left V 0 bases short and J 7 bases short, with 15 bases between. For the CDR3, the DNA is TGTGCCAGCAGTTACTCTGGGGTAGGTTCTGGTGAAAAACTGTTTTTT. This translates into CASSYSGVGSGEKLFF.

This clonotype was seen a few times. The gene calls are TRBV6-2 or TRBV6-3 and TRBJ2-3; D gene ambiguous. CDR1 MNHEY and CDR2 SVGEGT come from the germline V gene. There are 10 residues in the CDR3. The CDR3: CATGRDTQYF. The CDR3 coding sequence is TGTGCTACCGGACGGGATACGCAGTATTTT.

This clonotype was observed a handful of times. The V call is TRBV6-2 or TRBV6-3, the J call TRBJ2-5, with no clear D. This CDR3 spans 12 amino acids. V lost 2 bases to trimming and J lost 4 bases, with 5 bases between them. Per the germline V gene, CDR1 is MNHEY and CDR2 is SVGEGT. The CDR3 loop is CASSYEVETQYF. The CDR3 region has the DNA TGTGCCAGCAGTTACGAAGTAGAGACCCAGTACTTC.

The chain employs TRBV20-1 and TRBJ1-1; D is possibly TRBD1 (6 bases). Trimming shortened V by 3 bases and J by 7 bases, and 12 bases separated the two germline ends. Germline V gene data show CDR1 as DFQATT and CDR2 as SNEGSKA (reference sequence). The CDR3 contains 12 residues. The CDR3 region has the DNA TGCAGTGCTAGTCCGGGGGCTGGTGAAGCTTTCTTT. Protein: CSASPGAGEAFF.

This clonotype was observed at least ten times. The CDR3, as DNA: TGCGCCAGCAGCCAGGGACAGAGCTCCTACGAGCAGTACTTC. Its translation: CASSQGQSSYEQYF. The chain joins TRBV5-1 to TRBJ2-7; 7 nucleotides align to TRBD1. Germline V gene data show CDR1 as SGHRS and CDR2 as YFSETQ. CDR3 length: 14 amino acids. Trimming took 4 bases from V and 0 from J; bases not matched to a gene: 4.

The chain couples TRBV9 to TRBJ2-7; possibly TRBD1 for D (6 bases). Germline values: CDR1 SGDLS, CDR2 YYNGEE. V was trimmed by 1 base and J by 6 bases, leaving 17 bases between them. The CDR3 has 15 amino acids. The CDR3 protein is CASSVQGTPFFEQYF. Written as DNA, the CDR3 is TGTGCCAGCAGCGTACAAGGGACACCCTTTTTCGAGCAGTACTTC.

This clonotype was detected a few times. V gene TRBV12-1 combines with J gene TRBJ2-7; TRBD1, as called in the table, went unchecked against the DNA. TRBV12-1 is flagged as a pseudogene. This CDR3 is 15 amino acids long. The CDR3 coding sequence is TGTGCCAGCAGCGAAATTGGGGACGGATCCTACGAGCAGTACTTC. It is translated as CASSEIGDGSYEQYF.

In its sample, this clonotype was seen a few times. V and J are TRBV10-3 and TRBJ1-1, with a weak D call TRBD1 (5 bases). The CDR3 totals 13 residues. The V and J ends lost 9 bases and 3 bases respectively, with 14 bases between them. The germline V gene encodes CDR1 ENHRY and CDR2 SYGVKD. The CDR3 protein is CAMSTDPDTEAFF. In nucleotides, the CDR3 is TGTGCCATGTCGACAGACCCCGACACTGAAGCTTTCTTT.

The chain employs TRBV3-1 and TRBJ1-5, with D uncertain. The V gene's germline CDR1 is LGHDT and CDR2 YNNKEL (reference sequence). The CDR3 is 12 residues long. V was clipped by 6 bases and J by 3 bases, with 6 bases between them. The CDR3, as DNA: TGTGCCAGCAGTACATACAATCAGCCCCAGCATTTT. Amino acids: CASSTYNQPQHF.

This clonotype was found many times. The chain carries TRBV9 and TRBJ2-3; 13 nucleotides agree with TRBD2. The CDR3 is 15 residues long. After removal of 6 bases from V and 2 bases from J, the junction contained 3 bases not matched to a gene. The germline V gene encodes CDR1 SGDLS and CDR2 YYNGEE. The CDR3, as DNA: TGTGCCAGCAACGGACTAGCGGGGGCCACAGATACGCAGTATTTT. Protein product: CASNGLAGATDTQYF.

This chain uses TRBV29-1 with TRBJ2-7; possibly TRBD2 for D (6 bases). CDR3 length equals 14 residues. Looked up from germline, CDR1 is SQVTM and CDR2 is ANQGSEA. Trimming cost V 7 bases and J 0 bases, with 16 bases left between them. The CDR3, as DNA: TGCAGCGGGGGGACTCTTTTTAGCTCCTACGAGCAGTACTTC. Its protein product is CSGGTLFSSYEQYF.

J is TRBJ2-7 and V is TRBV20-1; D uncertain. Germline V gene data show CDR1 as DFQATT and CDR2 as SNEGSKA (reference sequence). The CDR3 runs to 11 residues. Trimming took 2 bases from V and 6 from J, leaving 8 bases between them. CDR3 amino acids: CSARNQLEQYF. CDR3 sequence (DNA): TGCAGTGCTAGAAACCAACTCGAGCAGTACTTC.

With regard to this clonotype: An end of the junction does not agree with germline; a read error may underlie this. V gene TRBV7-2 combines with J gene TRBJ2-4; D is possibly TRBD2 (5 bases). There are 15 residues in the CDR3. Germline CDR1 is SGHTA and CDR2 is FQGNSA. The CDR3 nucleotides read TGTGCCAGCAGCAAGGACTCGTTGGCCAAAAACATTCGGTACTTC. It codes for CASSKDSLAKNIRYF.

The rearrangement uses TRBV29-1 and TRBJ2-1; possible D gene TRBD1, 5 bases. Per the germline V gene, CDR1 is SQVTM and CDR2 is ANQGSEA. V was trimmed by 6 bases and J by 10 bases, leaving 16 bases between them. The CDR3 runs to 12 residues. DNA for the CDR3: TGCAGCGTGGACAATTCAGGCCACGAGCAGTTCTTC. Its protein is CSVDNSGHEQFF.

This clonotype has more than one count but fewer than ten. This sequence joins TRBV4-1 and TRBJ1-2; a weak D match, TRBD1 (6 bases). V was cut by 0 bases and J by 7 bases, with 15 bases left in between. The CDR3 has 15 residues. Germline-derived CDR1 and CDR2 are MGHRA and YSYEKL. CDR3 bases: TGCGCCAGCAGCCAAGATTCGGGGGGGCCTGGTGGCTACACCTTC. The encoded protein is CASSQDSGGPGGYTF.

This clonotype was observed a few times. This CDR3 reads CSARDPDSYTRGQYF. The CDR3, as DNA: TGCAGTGCTAGAGATCCGGACAGCTATACGAGGGGGCAGTACTTC. The rearrangement uses TRBV20-1 and TRBJ2-7; tentative D call: TRBD1 (6 bases). Trimming took 0 bases from V and 9 from J, leaving 21 bases between them. Germline V gives CDR1 DFQATT, CDR2 SNEGSKA (reference sequence). The CDR3 is made up of 15 amino acids.

The CDR3 protein is CASSGGSGQPQHF. DNA for the CDR3: TGTGCCAGCAGCGGAGGGAGCGGTCAGCCCCAGCATTTT. The chain has TRBV7-6 and TRBJ1-5; D gene ambiguous. V dropped 5 bases and J dropped 6 bases, with 11 bases sitting between them. The CDR3 has 13 residues. CDR1 is SGHVS, CDR2 FNYEAQ, per germline.

This clonotype was counted at least ten times. At one boundary the junction diverges from the germline segment, which might be a read error. The chain couples TRBV7-2 to TRBJ2-7, with 10 bases fitting TRBD2. This CDR3 is 15 amino acids long. CDR1 and CDR2 (germline): SGHTA, FQGNSA. This CDR3 reads CASSLGLAGVYEQYF. CDR3 in DNA: TGTGCCAGCAGTTTAGGCCTAGCGGGAGTCTACGAGCAGTACTTC.

V gene TRBV7-9 combines with J gene TRBJ1-2; a possible D gene is TRBD1 (5 bases). Trimming removed 2 bases from V and 8 bases from J, with 15 bases in between. From germline, CDR1 is SEHNR and CDR2 FQNEAQ (reference sequence). This CDR3 contains 14 residues. The CDR3 DNA follows: TGTGCCAGCAGCTTAACACGGGGCGCTCTCGGCTACACCTTC. This codes for CASSLTRGALGYTF.

This clonotype has only a few counts. The chain links TRBV10-3 to TRBJ1-2; 9 bases line up with TRBD1. The V gene's germline CDR1 is ENHRY and CDR2 SYGVKD. The ends lost 11 bases at V and 6 bases at J; junction bases unmatched: 13. The CDR3 length is 14 residues. DNA for the CDR3: TGTGCCGCCTCGGACAGGGGCCGACGTGATGGCTACACCTTC. Its translation: CAASDRGRRDGYTF.

This clonotype has a handful of counts. This rearrangement joins TRBV25-1 to TRBJ2-2; TRBD1 is a possible D gene (5 bases). Trimming pared 7 bases from V and 6 bases from J, leaving 9 bases between. This CDR3 contains 12 residues. The germline V gene has CDR1 MGHDK and CDR2 SYGVNS. The CDR3 spells CASMSGPGELFF. The DNA of the CDR3 is TGTGCCAGCATGTCAGGGCCCGGGGAGCTGTTTTTT. The whole variable domain, filled in from reference TRBV25-1 and TRBJ2-2, reads EADIYQTPRYLVIGTGKKITLECSQTMGHDKMYWYQQDPGMELHLIHYSYGVNSTEKGDLSSESTVSRIRTEHFPLTLESARPSHTSQYLCASMSGPGELFFGEGSRLTVL.

In the case of this clonotype: Just one base apart from a much larger clone, this may be a read error. The chain uses TRBV12-3 or TRBV12-4 and TRBJ2-5, with 7 bases that match TRBD2. The CDR3 has 14 residues. The V and J ends lost 5 bases and 11 bases, in that order; junction bases with no gene match: 14. CDR3 bases: TGTGCCAGCAGTATACTAGCGACCGGCAATGAGCAGTACTTC. It is translated as CASSILATGNEQYF.

The table lists this clonotype with a few counts. The gene calls are TRBV20-1 and TRBJ2-7; 10 nucleotides match TRBD2. The V segment lost 2 bases and the J segment 6 bases; nucleotides outside the gene matches: 4. Germline CDR1 reads DFQATT; CDR2 reads SNEGSKA (reference sequence). The length of the CDR3 is 13 residues. The CDR3 loop is CSARLAGAAEQYF. As DNA, the CDR3 is TGCAGTGCTAGACTAGCGGGGGCGGCCGAGCAGTACTTC.

This clonotype was detected a few times. This chain joins TRBV29-1 and TRBJ1-2, with 8 bases aligning to TRBD1. Germline CDR1 reads SQVTM; CDR2 reads ANQGSEA. The CDR3 extends over 12 amino acids. V lost 4 bases, J lost 6 bases, and 4 bases stayed unmatched. The CDR3 here is CSVGQGADGYTF. CDR3 bases: TGCAGCGTTGGCCAGGGGGCTGATGGCTACACCTTC.

V and J are TRBV30 and TRBJ2-6; D unclear. The CDR3 contains 14 residues. Trimming took off 5 bases at V and 0 bases at J, with 8 bases between the two ends. Germline V gives CDR1 GTSNPN, CDR2 SVGIG (reference sequence). The CDR3 DNA follows: TGTGCCTGGCTGGCCTACTCTGGGGCCAACGTCCTGACTTTC. It codes for CAWLAYSGANVLTF.

The chain is built from TRBV28 and TRBJ1-1; D unresolved. CDR3 length: 16 amino acids. Germline loops: CDR1 MDHEN, CDR2 SYDVKM. V was cut by 1 base and J by 3 bases, with 15 bases left in between. CDR3 sequence: CASSLSGGHSDTEAFF. DNA of the CDR3: TGTGCCAGCAGTTTATCAGGTGGGCACTCGGACACTGAAGCTTTCTTT.

The CDR3 DNA is TGTGCCAGCAGCAAAAAGGGGGCGGTCACTAGCGGGGACTACAATGAGCAGTACTTC. Its protein product is CASSKKGAVTSGDYNEQYF. The chain couples TRBV21-1 to TRBJ2-7; TRBD2 is taken as the D call from the table, unchecked against the DNA. TRBV21-1 is flagged as a pseudogene. There are 19 residues in the CDR3.